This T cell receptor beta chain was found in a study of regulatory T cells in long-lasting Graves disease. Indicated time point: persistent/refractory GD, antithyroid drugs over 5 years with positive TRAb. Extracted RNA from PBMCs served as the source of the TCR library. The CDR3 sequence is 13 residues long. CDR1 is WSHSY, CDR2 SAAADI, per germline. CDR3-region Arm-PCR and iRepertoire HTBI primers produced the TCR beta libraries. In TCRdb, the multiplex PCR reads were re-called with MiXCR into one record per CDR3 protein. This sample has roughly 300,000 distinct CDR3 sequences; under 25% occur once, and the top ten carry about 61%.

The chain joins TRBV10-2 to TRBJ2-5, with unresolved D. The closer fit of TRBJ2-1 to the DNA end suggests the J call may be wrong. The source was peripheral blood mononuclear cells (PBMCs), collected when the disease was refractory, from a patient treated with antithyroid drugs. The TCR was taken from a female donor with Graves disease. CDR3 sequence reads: CASSEGVYNEQFF. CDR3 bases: TGCGCCAGCAGTGAGGGGGTTTACAATGAGCAGTTCTTC.